The 14 T cell receptor beta chains below all came from one sample that was sequenced in a study of blood T cell repertoires in COVID-19 (TCRdb year 2020). Libraries were prepared through the immunoSEQ multiplex PCR assay. Here the immuneACCESS table is served through TCRdb, limited to in-frame sequences with V and J called. Missing clones are a known gap in these copies; in checked studies unresolved V genes cover under half, and the rest lacks a known reason. The sample table contains around 300,000 clones; only one count was recorded for about 90% of them. The ten largest clonotypes hold about 1% of the sample. Sequenced sample: peripheral blood. Receptors originate from a woman between 40 and 50 years old with COVID-19, enrolled during active disease.

The chain recombines TRBV6-4 with TRBJ2-1, with TRBD2 identical over 8 bases. The germline CDR1 and CDR2 sequences are MRHNA and SNTAGT. With 8 bases clipped from V and 4 bases from J, the junction kept 7 bases outside the gene matches. The CDR3 has 14 amino acids. The CDR3 spells CASARSGTYNEQFF. CDR3 coding DNA: TGTGCCAGCGCCCGTAGCGGGACATACAATGAGCAGTTCTTC.

This chain links TRBV4-3 with TRBJ2-3, with a weak D call TRBD1 (6 bases). CDR3 length: 14 residues. Germline CDR1 is LGHNA and CDR2 is YSLEER. The germline V and J ends were trimmed by 1 base and 3 bases, with 8 bases remaining between them. In DNA form, the CDR3 reads TGCGCCAGCAGCCAAGCAAGGGGGACAGATACGCAGTATTTT. It yields the protein CASSQARGTDTQYF.

The chain carries TRBV7-9 and TRBJ1-1; 7 nucleotides agree with TRBD1. The ends lost 6 bases at V and 6 bases at J; junction bases unmatched: 13. The CDR3 has 15 amino acids. Per germline, CDR1 SEHNR and CDR2 FQNEAQ (reference sequence). The CDR3 DNA reads as TGTGCCAGCAGTCAATTGGCAGGGGGGAGTGCTGAAGCTTTCTTT. Amino acid sequence: CASSQLAGGSAEAFF.

This chain joins TRBV28 and TRBJ1-5; 11 bases are shared with TRBD1. CDR3 length equals 14 residues. Germline CDR1 and CDR2: MDHEN and SYDVKM. The V gene end was trimmed by 7 bases and the J gene end by 6 bases; junction bases not matched to a gene: 5. The CDR3 coding sequence is TGTGCCAGCATCGAGGGACAGGGGGTTCAGCCCCAGCATTTT. As protein: CASIEGQGVQPQHF.

The V gene is TRBV6-5, the J gene TRBJ2-5; TRBD2 matches at 13 bases. The germline CDR1 and CDR2 sequences are MNHEY and SVGAGI. The CDR3 extends over 16 amino acids. Trimming took 0 bases from V and 7 from J; bases not matched to a gene: 5. DNA of the CDR3: TGTGCCAGCAGTTACTCGATCAGGACTAGCGGGGGGACCCAGTACTTC. Protein: CASSYSIRTSGGTQYF.

V usage is TRBV11-2 and J usage is TRBJ2-7; no reliable D call. Per the germline V gene, CDR1 is SGHAT and CDR2 is FQNNGV. The CDR3 totals 12 residues. Trimming took 1 base from V and 6 from J, leaving 7 bases between them. The CDR3 here is CASSLVSGEQYF. CDR3 nucleotides: TGTGCCAGCAGCTTAGTTTCAGGCGAGCAGTACTTC.

J is TRBJ1-4 and V is TRBV28, with unresolved D. V lost 8 bases to trimming and J lost 4 bases, with 8 bases between them. Germline CDR1 and CDR2: MDHEN and SYDVKM. The CDR3 loop spans 12 amino acids. CDR3 protein: CASFRSNEKLFF. The CDR3 DNA is TGTGCCAGCTTCCGGAGTAATGAAAAACTGTTTTTT.

The rearrangement links TRBV10-3 to TRBJ2-7; the D gene is possibly TRBD1 (6 bases). Germline loops: CDR1 ENHRY, CDR2 SYGVKD. The CDR3 loop spans 16 amino acids. The V end lost 0 bases, the J end lost 5 bases, and 17 bases lay between the germline ends. The CDR3 DNA reads TGTGCCATCAGTGAGTCGGATGGGCAGGGGCTCCACGAGCAGTACTTC. This translates into CAISESDGQGLHEQYF.

The chain recombines TRBV5-1 with TRBJ1-1; perhaps TRBD1 as D (5 bases). This CDR3 has 13 amino acids. The V gene's germline CDR1 is SGHRS and CDR2 YFSETQ. V shed 5 bases and J shed 8 bases, with 16 bases lying between them. The CDR3 bases are TGCGCCAGCAGGACCGGAAGGGGCGGCGAAGCTTTCTTT. It translates to CASRTGRGGEAFF.

This clone occurred once. The gene calls are TRBV28 and TRBJ1-1; D is unclear. CDR1 MDHEN and CDR2 SYDVKM come from the germline V gene. Trimming shortened V by 2 bases and J by 5 bases, and 12 bases separated the two germline ends. This CDR3 has 14 amino acids. The CDR3 DNA reads as TGTGCCAGCAGTTTAGGGAGTTTCCGAACTGAAGCTTTCTTT. Its protein product is CASSLGSFRTEAFF. Variable domain in full (rest from reference TRBV28 and TRBJ1-1): DVKVTQSSRYLVKRTGEKVFLECVQDMDHENMFWYRQDPGLGLRLIYFSYDVKMKEKGDIPEGYSVSREKKERFSLILESASTNQTSMYLCASSLGSFRTEAFFGQGTRLTVV.

This clone came up once. The chain is built from TRBV28 and TRBJ1-3; no firm D call. Germline CDR1 reads MDHEN; CDR2 reads SYDVKM. The CDR3 is made up of 13 amino acids. V was trimmed by 5 bases and J by 0 bases, leaving 5 bases between them. The CDR3 sequence is CASSPFSGNTIYF. CDR3 bases: TGTGCCAGCAGTCCCTTCTCTGGAAACACCATATATTTT.

The chain recombines TRBV2 with TRBJ1-4, with D maybe TRBD1 (5 bases). Between the trimmed V and J ends, which lost 9 bases and 5 bases, there was a span of 13 bases. Germline V lookup: CDR1 SNHLY, CDR2 FYNNEI. This CDR3 has 13 residues. The CDR3 sequence: CASSGGENEKLFF. The CDR3 region has the DNA TGTGCCAGTTCGGGGGGGGAAAATGAAAAACTGTTTTTT.

This chain links TRBV9 with TRBJ1-6; TRBD1 matches at 9 bases. Germline V lookup: CDR1 SGDLS, CDR2 YYNGEE. The CDR3 has 15 residues. The V and J ends lost 4 bases and 5 bases, in that order; junction bases with no gene match: 4. CDR3 sequence: CASSPTGGNNSPLHF. CDR3 DNA sequence: TGTGCCAGCAGCCCGACAGGGGGAAATAATTCACCCCTCCACTTT.

The chain's CDR3 is CASTNLYEQYF. The CDR3 nucleotides are TGTGCCAGCACTAACCTTTACGAGCAGTACTTC. V is TRBV12-3 or TRBV12-4 and J is TRBJ2-7; D is undetermined. The CDR3 length is 11 residues. Trimming left V 7 bases short and J 4 bases short, with 8 bases between.